The rows below give T cell receptor beta chains drawn from one sample of a study of blood T cell repertoires in COVID-19. The assay was immunoSEQ multiplex PCR, and TCRdb's table has in-frame clones only and misses some. This table holds some 330,000 clones, 85% to 90% found once. What was sequenced was peripheral blood. The receptors come from a woman in her fifties or sixties with active or convalescent COVID-19. CDR3s include the opening cysteine and the closing phenylalanine or tryptophan. Each record gives: J gene, V gene, D gene, clone size, CDR3 DNA, CDR3 protein. A D gene is named only where the DNA matches it firmly. A clone size is listed for some rows: how often the clone was seen (once, few, many), or a class if it is expanded.

>TRBJ2-7|TRBV3-1/TRBV3-2|TRBD1|-
TGTGCCAGCAGCCTTCTAAGGCGGGACAGGGTGTACGAGCAGTACTTC
CASSLLRRDRVYEQYF
>TRBJ1-5|TRBV4-3|-|once
TGCGCCAGCAGCCAAGATGTGGGGGGTCAGCCCCAGCATTTT
CASSQDVGGQPQHF
>TRBJ1-2|TRBV28|-|-
TGTGCCAGCATCCAGCCCCGCGGTGGCTACACCTTC
CASIQPRGGYTF
>TRBJ2-5|TRBV29-1|-|-
TGCAGCGCCAGACTACCCGGGGAGACCCAGTACTTC
CSARLPGETQYF
>TRBJ1-1|TRBV6-5|-|few
TGTGCCAGCAGTTCCCCGGGAGGGTTCACTGAAGCTTTCTTT
CASSSPGGFTEAFF
>TRBJ2-1|TRBV15|TRBD1|-
TGTGCCACCAGCTCCAGGGGGCTTGAGCAGTTCTTC
CATSSRGLEQFF
>TRBJ1-3|TRBV19|TRBD1|-
TGTGCCAGTAGTAATATAGCGGGCCTGGACAGGGCGGTATCTGGAAACACCATATATTTT
CASSNIAGLDRAVSGNTIYF
>TRBJ2-1|TRBV15|-|-
TGTGCCACCAGCAAGAGAGCCCGGGGGTCGAATGAGCAGTTCTTC
CATSKRARGSNEQFF
>TRBJ2-3|TRBV5-1|TRBD2|-
TGCGCCAGCAGCCCAGGGACTAGCGGGAAAGATACGCAGTATTTT
CASSPGTSGKDTQYF
>TRBJ1-2|TRBV20-1|TRBD1|-
TGCAGTGCTAGTCCTAGGACAGGGTCTAGCTATGGCTACACCTTC
CSASPRTGSSYGYTF
>TRBJ2-5|TRBV27|-|-
TGTGCCAGCAGTTTACCCCCCAGGGAAGAGACCCAGTACTTC
CASSLPPREETQYF
>TRBJ1-2|TRBV3-1/TRBV3-2|TRBD1|-
TGTGCCAGCAGTCGGGACAGGGGGCAAGGCTACACCTTC
CASSRDRGQGYTF
>TRBJ2-7|TRBV28|-|-
TGTGCCAGCAGGGGGCAGGGGAGCCGCTCCTACGAGCAGTACTTC
CASRGQGSRSYEQYF
>TRBJ2-1|TRBV7-2|-|-
TGTGCCAGCAGGGTTGAAGAGGGCTCCTACAATGAGCAGTTCTTC
CASRVEEGSYNEQFF
>TRBJ2-7|TRBV7-2|-|-
TGTGCCAGCAGGCGTTCCCACGAGCAGTACTTC
CASRRSHEQYF
>TRBJ2-7|TRBV6-5|TRBD2|-
TGTGCCAGCATCCGGACTAGCGGATCCTACGAGCAGTACTTC
CASIRTSGSYEQYF
>TRBJ1-1|TRBV29-1|TRBD1|few
TGCAGCGCCGACAGGGTAAACGGTGAAGCTTTCTTT
CSADRVNGEAFF
>TRBJ2-7|TRBV4-1|-|-
TGCGCCAGCAGCCAAGACCCGAGGCCCTACGAGCAGTACTTC
CASSQDPRPYEQYF
>TRBJ2-7|TRBV30|TRBD2|few
TGTGCCGGGCTGACTAGCGTCAAATACGAGCAGTACTTC
CAGLTSVKYEQYF
>TRBJ1-2|TRBV27|TRBD1|-
TGTGCCAGCAGTTTATTTAGTCTGAATCCGGTCAGACAGGGTGCTAACTATGGCTACACCTTC
CASSLFSLNPVRQGANYGYTF
>TRBJ1-4|TRBV30|-|-
TGTGCCTGCGACGGCTTGGCGGATGAAAAACTGTTTTTT
CACDGLADEKLFF
>TRBJ2-3|TRBV27|TRBD2|-
TGTGCCAGCAGGTGGACTAGCGGGGGTGTGGCAGATACGCAGTATTTT
CASRWTSGGVADTQYF
>TRBJ2-7|TRBV6-5|TRBD2|-
TGTGCCAGCAGGGCAACTAGCGACGAGCAGTACTTC
CASRATSDEQYF
>TRBJ1-3|TRBV19|TRBD1|-
TGTGCCAGCGGAATCACAGGGGTTCGGGAAAACACCATATATTTT
CASGITGVRENTIYF